The next 20 T cell receptor beta chains were all read from a single sample in a study of cytomegalovirus exposure and HLA in healthy donors. The table came from immunoSEQ multiplex PCR; TCRdb's copy has only in-frame clones and leaves some out. The data show 150,000 or so clones, 90% seen once. Input material: PBMCs. Every receptor here comes from a woman aged 25 to 39 in good health and CMV-seropositive.

The chain links TRBV2 to TRBJ2-5; D uncertain. The CDR3 has 15 amino acids. Trimming cost V 6 bases and J 2 bases, with 16 bases left between them. The V gene's germline CDR1 is SNHLY and CDR2 FYNNEI. The CDR3 bases are TGTGCCAGCAGCCAATTATTGGCCGTACAAGAGACCCAGTACTTC. It specifies CASSQLLAVQETQYF.

This chain connects TRBV7-6 to TRBJ2-7, with 9 bases matching TRBD1. V lost 4 bases to trimming and J lost 4 bases; unmatched junction nucleotides: 8. CDR1 and CDR2 (germline): SGHVS, FNYEAQ. The length of the CDR3 is 15 residues. CDR3 region: CASSSGTGKFYEQYF. CDR3 bases: TGTGCCAGCAGCTCTGGGACAGGGAAGTTTTACGAGCAGTACTTC.

The chain joins TRBV19 to TRBJ2-3, with 9 bases that match TRBD1. The trim removed 3 bases at V and 3 bases at J, leaving 4 bases unmatched. Germline V gene sequence: CDR1 LNHDA, CDR2 SQIVND (reference sequence). The CDR3 covers 15 residues. The CDR3 coding sequence is TGTGCCAGTAGTATGGGGACAGGGCAGACAGATACGCAGTATTTT. Residues: CASSMGTGQTDTQYF.

This sequence joins TRBV28 and TRBJ2-7, with 7 bases lining up with TRBD2. The ends lost 3 bases at V and 4 bases at J; junction bases unmatched: 3. This CDR3 is built from 13 residues. Germline V gene data show CDR1 as MDHEN and CDR2 as SYDVKM. The CDR3 DNA reads TGTGCCAGCAGTTTCGGGGGGTTGTACGAGCAGTACTTC. Translation: CASSFGGLYEQYF.

The CDR3 loop reads CASSPPGLAGGPNEQFF. The CDR3 DNA follows: TGTGCCAGCTCACCACCGGGACTAGCGGGAGGGCCCAATGAGCAGTTCTTC. The chain is built from TRBV18 and TRBJ2-1; the match to TRBD2 covers 16 bases. The CDR3 spans 17 residues. The junction had 2 bases not matched to a gene; V was cut back by 0 bases and J by 6 bases. Per the germline V gene, CDR1 is KGHSH and CDR2 is LQKENI.

J is TRBJ2-5 and V is TRBV19; 8 nucleotides line up with TRBD2. J gave up 1 base and V 4 bases, and 2 bases lay outside the gene matches. Per the germline V gene, CDR1 is LNHDA and CDR2 is SQIVND (reference sequence). The CDR3 extends over 14 amino acids. The CDR3 DNA reads TGTGCCAGTAGTAGCGGGGGGCTCCAAGAGACCCAGTACTTC. Its translation: CASSSGGLQETQYF.

In its sample, this clone was seen once. V and J are TRBV2 and TRBJ2-3; TRBD2 aligns across 7 bases. CDR1 is SNHLY and CDR2 is FYNNEI in the germline V gene. V trimming: 7 bases; J trimming: 1 base; junction bases outside the gene matches: 2. The CDR3 spans 13 residues. CDR3 amino acids: CASMAGGTDTQYF. The CDR3 nucleotides are TGTGCCAGCATGGCGGGGGGCACAGATACGCAGTATTTT.

The genes are TRBV14 and TRBJ1-4; TRBD1 matches at 7 bases. CDR1 is SGHDN and CDR2 is FVKESK in the germline V gene. The V and J ends lost 0 bases and 10 bases, in that order; junction bases with no gene match: 14. The CDR3 extends over 17 amino acids. CDR3 nucleotides: TGTGCCAGCAGCCAAGATATGGGGACAGTACTAACGGGAAAACTGTTTTTT. Amino acids: CASSQDMGTVLTGKLFF.

V and J are TRBV28 and TRBJ2-7; 9 nucleotides line up with TRBD2. J was trimmed by 4 bases and V by 4 bases; bases with no gene match: 11. Germline CDR1 is MDHEN and CDR2 is SYDVKM. This CDR3 has 16 residues. DNA for the CDR3: TGTGCCAGCAGTTCACCGGGTAGCGGGAGTATTTACGAGCAGTACTTC. This codes for CASSSPGSGSIYEQYF.

The genes are TRBV6-1 and TRBJ2-1, with 10 bases lining up with TRBD2. CDR1 is MNHNS, CDR2 SASEGT, per germline. This CDR3 is 14 amino acids long. Trimming cost V 8 bases and J 0 bases; bases outside gene matches: 1. Here the CDR3 DNA reads TGTGCCAGCTCTAGCGGGAGCTCCTACAATGAGCAGTTCTTC. Its translation is CASSSGSSYNEQFF.

The rearrangement links TRBV15 to TRBJ1-1, with D possibly matching TRBD1 (5 bases). Germline CDR1 LNHNV, CDR2 YYDKDF (reference sequence). CDR3 length: 13 residues. Trimming pared 3 bases from V and 7 bases from J, leaving 12 bases between. The chain's CDR3 is CATSRVRGVEAFF. CDR3 nucleotides: TGTGCCACCAGCAGGGTTCGGGGGGTTGAAGCTTTCTTT.

The chain has TRBV5-5 and TRBJ1-6; no clear D gene. The CDR3 spans 14 residues. CDR1 and CDR2 from the germline V gene are SGHKS and YYEKEE (reference sequence). The V and J ends lost 1 base and 2 bases respectively, with 4 bases between them. The CDR3 region is CASSLLAYNSPLHF. CDR3 nucleotides: TGTGCCAGCAGCTTGCTAGCCTATAATTCACCCCTCCACTTT.

This rearrangement joins TRBV27 to TRBJ1-2; D ambiguous. Per the germline V gene, CDR1 is MNHEY and CDR2 is SMNVEV (reference sequence). The CDR3 extends over 11 amino acids. CDR3 loop: CVSGNSYGYTF. CDR3 DNA: TGTGTCTCAGGAAATTCCTATGGCTACACCTTC.

In DNA form, the CDR3 reads TGTGCCAGTAGTAGCATACAGGGGGCGAACACTGAAGCTTTCTTT. As protein: CASSSIQGANTEAFF. The chain has TRBV19 and TRBJ1-1; the match to TRBD1 covers 9 bases. Losses at the gene ends were 4 bases for V and 1 base for J; bases not matched to a gene: 4. The germline gives CDR1 LNHDA, CDR2 SQIVND (reference sequence). The CDR3 sequence is 15 residues long.

The chain joins TRBV9 to TRBJ2-5; 8 bases are shared with TRBD2. The ends lost 0 bases at V and 4 bases at J; junction bases unmatched: 8. The CDR3 has 16 residues. The germline gives CDR1 SGDLS, CDR2 YYNGEE. In nucleotides, the CDR3 is TGTGCCAGCAGCGTAGGGGCGGGGGGCCTCCCAGAGACCCAGTACTTC. This sequence encodes CASSVGAGGLPETQYF.

This clone has a single count. CDR3 amino acids: CSVPLDQETQYF. Written as DNA, the CDR3 is TGCAGCGTTCCTCTAGACCAAGAGACCCAGTACTTC. This chain links TRBV29-1 with TRBJ2-5; unclear D gene. Deletions cut 5 bases from V and 0 bases from J, with 7 bases between. Germline CDR1 reads SQVTM; CDR2 reads ANQGSEA. The CDR3 has 12 amino acids. Based on the CDR3 plus reference TRBV29-1 and TRBJ2-5, the full variable domain is SAVISQKPSRDICQRGTSLTIQCQVDSQVTMMFWYRQQPGQSLTLIATANQGSEATYESGFVIDKFPISRPNLTFSTLTVSNMSPEDSSIYLCSVPLDQETQYFGPGTRLLVL.

In its sample, this clone was seen a few times. The chain is built from TRBV6-1 and TRBJ2-5; perhaps TRBD2 as D (6 bases). Germline CDR1 is MNHNS and CDR2 is SASEGT. With 7 bases removed from V and 5 bases from J, the gap between germline ends came to 17 bases. CDR3 length: 14 residues. CDR3: CASNSGGAGETQYF. The CDR3 DNA is TGTGCCAGCAATAGCGGTGGGGCAGGGGAGACCCAGTACTTC.

The rearrangement uses TRBV27 and TRBJ1-1, with TRBD1 matching over 7 bases. Germline CDR1 MNHEY, CDR2 SMNVEV (reference sequence). The V segment lost 5 bases and the J segment 3 bases; nucleotides outside the gene matches: 6. There are 14 residues in the CDR3. Written as DNA, the CDR3 is TGTGCCAGCAGTCCCCAGGGGGGTGACACTGAAGCTTTCTTT. Translating gives CASSPQGGDTEAFF.

The chain joins TRBV6-1 to TRBJ1-2; D call uncertain. This CDR3 spans 12 amino acids. The V end lost 5 bases, the J end lost 6 bases, and 10 bases lay between the germline ends. CDR1 and CDR2 from the germline V gene are MNHNS and SASEGT. This CDR3 is CASSSDLNGYTF. The CDR3 DNA follows: TGTGCCAGCAGTTCTGACTTGAATGGCTACACCTTC.

A word on this clone: The sample contains more than one DNA sequence encoding this CDR3. V usage is TRBV5-6 and J usage is TRBJ2-7, with D possibly TRBD1 on 5 matching bases. Germline V gene lookup returns CDR1 SGHDT and CDR2 YYEEEE. Deletions cut 4 bases from V and 7 bases from J, with 15 bases between. The CDR3 sequence is 13 residues long. The CDR3: CASSPGQGEEQYF. Here the CDR3 DNA reads TGTGCCAGCAGCCCCGGACAAGGGGAAGAGCAGTACTTC.